This TCR beta chain came from a study of blood T cell repertoires in COVID-19. As for the study in general: PBMCs, B-cell-depleted T cells, or T cells were the source of the cDNA or gDNA that made up the material.

In the study's own analysis: Amplification from reference gene primers served as the basis for estimated nucleated cell counts. Libraries were prepared by immunoSEQ multiplex PCR; TCRdb keeps only in-frame clonotypes and omits some of them. V and J calls and clone size follow that table, whereas D and trimming were derived from the DNA. This table holds under 250,000 clones, over 65% found once. Material: peripheral blood. This TCR was sampled from a woman in her seventies with active or convalescent COVID-19.

CDR3 nucleotides: TGTGCCACGGGGGGGCCCGGGCAGCCCCAGCATTTT. Translating gives CATGGPGQPQHF. The chain carries TRBV19 and TRBJ1-5; D may be TRBD1 (6 bases). Trimming removed 10 bases at V and 7 bases at J, with 14 bases between. Germline-derived CDR1 and CDR2 are LNHDA and SQIVND (reference sequence). This CDR3 has 12 amino acids.